The clone carrying this T cell receptor (beta chain) was seen ten or more times. Its antigen is undetermined. The CDR3 sequence is 15 residues long. V shed 5 bases and J shed 0 bases, with 11 bases lying between them. The germline gives CDR1 MGHRA, CDR2 YSYEKL. The sample originates from a study of T cell repertoires in cytomegalovirus infection. Background on the study: An indication of both CMV infection and matching HLA type came from public TCR beta signatures.

TCRdb reprocessed the reads via MiXCR and lists one record per CDR3 protein. Of 450,000 to 550,000 distinct CDR3 sequences listed, more than 15% are singletons. General observations from the study: HLA-C-restricted TCR beta clonotypes specific for CMV led the ex vivo response. Identification of carriers of CMV plus the relevant HLA was achieved through cumulative public TCR beta family frequency.

This rearrangement joins TRBV4-1 to TRBJ2-1, with D possibly TRBD1 on 5 matching bases. The receptor was isolated from a human donor in good health (CMV status not recorded). Some clones in this sample may be carry-over from other donors' samples. Sequenced input: CD8+ T cells from PBMCs. CDR3 residues: CASSVGRDSYNEQFF. CDR3 nucleotides: TGCGCCAGCAGCGTTGGCAGGGACTCCTACAATGAGCAGTTCTTC.